In this sample, the clone carrying this T cell receptor beta chain turned up many times. Its antigen is as yet unknown. CDR3 length: 13 residues. The V end was cut by 8 bases, the J end by 2 bases, with 9 bases between. Germline CDR1 reads MGHDK; CDR2 reads SYGVNS. The data derive from a study of T cell repertoires in cytomegalovirus infection. Points from the study as a whole: Identification of carriers of CMV plus the relevant HLA was achieved through cumulative public TCR beta family frequency.

TCRdb reprocessed the reads with MiXCR, giving one entry per CDR3 protein. The sample carries under 200,000 distinct CDR3 sequences, nearly 9.5% recorded once. The sequencing sample was made of PBMCs. The chain uses TRBV25-1 and TRBJ1-4; tentative D call: TRBD1 (5 bases). This TCR was sampled from a human donor in good health (CMV status not recorded). Some clones in this sample may be carry-over from other donors' samples. CDR3 protein: CASGGVTNEKLFF. The CDR3 region has the DNA TGTGCCAGCGGGGGGGTGACTAATGAAAAACTGTTTTTT.